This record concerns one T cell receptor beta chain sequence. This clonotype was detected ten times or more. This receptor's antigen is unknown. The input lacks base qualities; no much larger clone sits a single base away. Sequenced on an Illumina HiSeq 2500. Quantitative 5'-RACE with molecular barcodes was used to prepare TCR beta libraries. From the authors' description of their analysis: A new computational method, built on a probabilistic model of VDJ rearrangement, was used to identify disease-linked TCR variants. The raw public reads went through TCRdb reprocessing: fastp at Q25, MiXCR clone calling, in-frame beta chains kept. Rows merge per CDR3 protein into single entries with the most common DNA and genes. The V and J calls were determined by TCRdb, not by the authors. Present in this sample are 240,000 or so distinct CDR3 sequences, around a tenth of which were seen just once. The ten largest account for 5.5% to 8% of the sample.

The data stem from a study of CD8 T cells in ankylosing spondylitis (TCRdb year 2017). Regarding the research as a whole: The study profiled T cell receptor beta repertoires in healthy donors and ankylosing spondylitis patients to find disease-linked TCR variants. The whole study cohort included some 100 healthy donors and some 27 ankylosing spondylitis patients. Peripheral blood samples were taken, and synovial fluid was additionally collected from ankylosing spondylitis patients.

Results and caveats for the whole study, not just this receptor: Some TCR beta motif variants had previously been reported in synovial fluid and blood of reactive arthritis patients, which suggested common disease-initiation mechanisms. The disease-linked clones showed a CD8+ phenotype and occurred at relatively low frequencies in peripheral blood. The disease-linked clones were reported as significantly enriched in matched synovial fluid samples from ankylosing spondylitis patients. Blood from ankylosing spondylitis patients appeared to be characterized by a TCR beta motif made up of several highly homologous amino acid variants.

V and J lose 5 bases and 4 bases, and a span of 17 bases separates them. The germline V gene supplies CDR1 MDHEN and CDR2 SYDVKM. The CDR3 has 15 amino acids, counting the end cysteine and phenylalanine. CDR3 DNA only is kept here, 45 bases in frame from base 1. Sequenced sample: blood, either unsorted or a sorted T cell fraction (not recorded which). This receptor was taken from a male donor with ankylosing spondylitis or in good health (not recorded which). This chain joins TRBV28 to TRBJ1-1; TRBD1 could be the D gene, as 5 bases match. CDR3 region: CASSTPGRLSTEAFF. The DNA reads TGTGCCAGCAGTACTCCGGGGCGTCTTAGCACTGAAGCTTTCTTT. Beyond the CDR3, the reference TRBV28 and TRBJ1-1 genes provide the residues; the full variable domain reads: DVKVTQSSRYLVKRTGEKVFLECVQDMDHENMFWYRQDPGLGLRLIYFSYDVKMKEKGDIPEGYSVSREKKERFSLILESASTNQTSMYLCASSTPGRLSTEAFFGQGTRLTVV.